This T cell receptor (beta chain) stems from a study of blood T cell repertoires in COVID-19. Study details: In each case, the material was cDNA or gDNA derived from T cells, B-cell-depleted T cells, or PBMCs.

The CDR3 loop spans 15 amino acids. CDR1 and CDR2 from the germline V gene are MDHEN and SYDVKM. The V gene end was trimmed by 3 bases and the J gene end by 7 bases; junction bases not matched to a gene: 7. Only in-frame clones appear in the TCRdb table, and some are missing; sequencing was by immunoSEQ multiplex PCR. The sample carries approximately 250,000 clones, roughly 83% recorded once. This sequence joins TRBV28 and TRBJ1-4; 8 bases are a match to TRBD1. Source material: peripheral blood. This clonotype was obtained from an elderly woman with COVID-19, enrolled during active disease. CDR3 sequence reads: CASSLSPGGSEKLFF. CDR3 coding DNA: TGTGCCAGCAGTTTGTCGCCAGGGGGCTCTGAAAAACTGTTTTTT.